This T cell receptor (beta chain) was profiled in a study of T cell responses to AZD1222 COVID-19 vaccine. Generated by immunoSEQ multiplex PCR, the TCRdb table keeps only in-frame clones and is missing some. Altogether 40,000 to 55,000 clones are present, 65% to 90% being singletons, with the ten largest covering less than 7%. Looked up from germline, CDR1 is SGHRS and CDR2 is YFSETQ. V was clipped by 0 bases and J by 0 bases, with 9 bases between them. The CDR3 length is 15 residues. Comments on this clone: The antigen remains undetermined.

Study results and limitations: The number of AZD1222 recipients seropositive at baseline was only six. Sampled repertoires all dated from after the peak T cell response. Mostly white British, mostly female donors; authors suggested clonal diversity may be underestimated.

Analyses pooled second doses at about 4 or about 12 weeks. Here the sequenced sample was peripheral blood, taken 28 days after the second AZD1222 dose. The rearrangement uses TRBV5-1 and TRBJ1-1; D gene unclear. The clonotype comes from an adult who received the AZD1222 COVID-19 vaccine. The CDR3 protein is CASSLEFVVNTEAFF. CDR3 coding DNA: TGCGCCAGCAGCTTGGAATTCGTTGTGAACACTGAAGCTTTCTTT.